The clone carrying this TCR beta chain was detected many times. The antigen remains undetermined. TCRdb fed the reads into MiXCR, producing one record per CDR3 protein. The data hold more than 400,000 distinct CDR3 sequences, with around 27% observed a single time. These data originate in a study of T cell repertoires in cytomegalovirus infection. Study results and caveats: The study identified carriers of CMV plus the relevant HLA from cumulative public TCR beta family frequency.

V lost 6 bases and J lost 6; bases outside the gene matches: 6. The CDR3 extends over 13 amino acids. This receptor was taken from a human donor in good health (CMV status not recorded). Some clones in this sample may be carry-over from other donors' samples. The chain uses TRBV12-3 or TRBV12-4 and TRBJ2-3; 7 nucleotides agree with TRBD2. The sequencing input was PBMCs. In DNA, the CDR3 is TGTGCCAGCAGCCGCGGGAGCGCCGATACGCAGTATTTT. Translated: CASSRGSADTQYF.